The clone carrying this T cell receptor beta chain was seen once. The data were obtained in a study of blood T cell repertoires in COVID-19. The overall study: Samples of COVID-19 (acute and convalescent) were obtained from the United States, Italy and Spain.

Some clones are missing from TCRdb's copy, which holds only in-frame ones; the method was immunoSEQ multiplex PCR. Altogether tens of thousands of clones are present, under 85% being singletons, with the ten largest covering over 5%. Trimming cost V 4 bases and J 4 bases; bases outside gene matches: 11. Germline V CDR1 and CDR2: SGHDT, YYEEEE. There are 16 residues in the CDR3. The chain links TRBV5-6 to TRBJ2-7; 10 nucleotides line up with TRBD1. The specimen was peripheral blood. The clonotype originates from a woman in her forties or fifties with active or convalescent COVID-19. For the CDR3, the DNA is TGTGCCAGCAGCCCAATCGGACAGGGGGAAATTTACGAGCAGTACTTC. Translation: CASSPIGQGEIYEQYF.